This T cell receptor (beta chain) was recorded in a study of shared clonotypes between healthy human individuals (dated by TCRdb to 2018 to 2021). A note on the overall study: The cohort comprised a couple of women and a few men aged 18 to 49 years. Between about 0.9 and 10 billion PBMCs per donor were obtained by leukapheresis. For each donor, CD4 naive and CD4 memory were each given three plates, CD8 naive was given two plates, and CD8 memory was given one plate. To increase sequencing depth and limit assay-specific biases, TCR repertoire library preparation and sequencing were carried out by different laboratories using diverse techniques. The study deeply sequenced blood TCR repertoires of five healthy adults to estimate repertoire size and the extent of clonotype sharing between individuals. The research as a whole found: Roughly 5% of naive CD4, 3.5% of naive CD8, 2.3% of memory CD4, and approximately 0.39% of memory CD8 clonotypes were shared across a few donors. Larger estimated clonotype richness was generally found for naive subsets than for memory subsets. Sampling was restricted to blood, and TCR repertoires in tissue are likely to differ from TCR repertoires in blood. Pairwise subsampling indicated that sequencing depth was expected to affect the degree of clonotype sharing among donors. Higher generation probabilities were observed for clonotypes shared by all four sorted-subset donors than for non-shared clonotypes. Rarefaction of sorted-subset datasets indicated incomplete sequencing despite the large sequencing depth. Because the study included a small number of donors, the genetic and exposure-history diversity represented was limited.

Healthy HIV-negative adults with no recently reported acute infections or vaccinations were included as donors. Every donor was a Caucasian adult living in Nashville, Tennessee, USA. CD4+ T cells were enriched through magnetic negative selection, after which naive cells were positively selected on CD45RA and the remaining negative fraction served as the memory subset. After blood collection by leukapheresis, PBMCs were isolated using Ficoll-Histopaque density gradient centrifugation and then cryopreserved in the vapor phase of liquid nitrogen. Analytical flow cytometry was used to check the purity and quantity of each magnetically sorted T cell population. Genomic DNA was isolated from each sorted fraction and quantified by UV absorbance on a Nanodrop 2000c. Notes on this clone: Its recognized antigen is unknown. No base quality information exists; no much larger clone differs at one position.

Using the deep immunoSEQ assay, multiplex PCR amplified TCR CDR3 regions from genomic DNA. For each cell subset, the extracted genomic DNA was distributed evenly across all wells of several immunoSEQ 96-well plates, and each plate served as one replicate. For sorted subsets, each replicate PCR was loaded with 200 ng genomic DNA, equivalent to some 31,000 T cell genomes. Purified libraries were quantified with a Qubit 3.0 fluorometer, sized on a Bioanalyzer 2100, and re-quantified with the KAPA Library Quantification kit. Every immunoSEQ 96-well plate was sequenced on a dedicated single-read 150-cycle Illumina NextSeq 550 flow cell. For the original study's pipeline: Because only junctional sequences without quality scores were contained in the immunoSEQ output, filtering matching that applied to full-length reads could not be performed. To assign V/J genes and CDR3, sequences were annotated using PyIR, a Python wrapper for IgBLAST v1.9, with IMGT germline references. Reads were removed for weak V/J assignments (E-value above 1e-6), missing CDR3, stop codons, out-of-frame junctions, or ambiguous translated residues. V3J clonotypes were defined by identical inferred V gene, J gene, and CDR3 amino acid sequence. To compute the percentage overlap between repertoires, the number of shared unique clonotypes was divided by the size of the smaller repertoire. Richness of each repertoire was evaluated using RTK rarefaction, the Chao1 estimator, and Recon v2.1 estimates of unobserved clonotypes. For all TCRbeta clonotypes obtained by the gDNA method from four donors, generation probabilities were computed with OLGA. Entries here come from immuneACCESS through TCRdb and include only in-frame sequences with V and J called. Some clones fail to appear in such tables; in the studies checked, an unresolved V gene covers under half of the shortfall, and the cause of the remainder is unknown. The D gene and trimming were derived from the DNA, and the V and J assignments and clone size from that table. This sample gives a few million clones in total; roughly nine tenths of them show up just once. The biggest ten clones account for over 0.12% of the sample.

This receptor was taken from a man younger than 30 in good health. Sample: naive CD4+ T cells sorted from blood. The cell subset or site label on this specimen signifies: CD45RA+ positively selected.

The CDR3 corresponds to CASSPTGVESYEQYF. The base sequence is TGTGCCAGCAGTCCTACAGGGGTCGAGAGCTACGAGCAGTACTTC. The sequence links TRBV2 to TRBJ2-7, with 7 bases aligning to TRBD1. The CDR3 starts with the cysteine, ends with the phenylalanine, and has 15 residues. Only the CDR3 DNA stays, 45 bases, in frame from base 1. For CDR1 and CDR2, the germline V gene lists SNHLY and FYNNEI. The germline V end is reduced by 5 bases and the J end by 3 bases; junction bases left unmatched: 10.